This T cell receptor (beta chain) was captured in a study of CD8+CD57+ T cells in acquired aplastic anemia. Genomic DNA constituted the template upon which TCR beta VDJ and CDR3 profiling was performed. TCRdb re-called the reads with MiXCR, one entry per CDR3 protein. The table has hundreds of thousands of distinct CDR3 sequences, 55% to 70% seen once; the top ten hold around 4%. Worth noting for this clonotype: The antigen remains unidentified.

V was cut by 5 bases and J by 4 bases, with 11 bases left in between. CDR1 is SGHTA, CDR2 FQGTGA, per germline. This CDR3 spans 13 amino acids. General observations from the study: Patients were compared with controls for CD8+ Simpson's diversity, and no significant difference emerged.

The rearrangement links TRBV7-3 to TRBJ1-1; D might be TRBD1 (5 bases). Input material: sorted CD4+, CD8+, or CD8+CD57+ T cells (not recorded which) from PBMCs. This TCR came from a human donor in good health, serving as a control. The CDR3 sequence is CASSTDRLTEAFF. The DNA of the CDR3 is TGTGCCAGCAGCACTGACAGACTCACTGAAGCTTTCTTT.